This TCR beta chain was identified in a study of blood T cell repertoires in COVID-19. About the study: Sites across the United States, Italy and Spain contributed samples from acute and convalescent COVID-19. From T cells, B-cell-depleted T cells, or PBMCs came the material, which was cDNA or gDNA.

In the study's own analysis: Scientists estimated how many nucleated cells there were by amplifying reference gene primers. Sequencing used immunoSEQ multiplex PCR; TCRdb keeps in-frame clones, though not all of them. The V and J calls and clone size are taken from that table; D and trimming were inferred from the DNA. The sample comprises roughly 250,000 clones, approximately 86% of which are singletons, and 4.9% rests with the top ten. CDR1 is SGHKS and CDR2 is YYEKEE in the germline V gene (reference sequence). With 0 bases clipped from V and 5 bases from J, the junction kept 6 bases outside the gene matches. The CDR3 sequence is 16 residues long.

This receptor was obtained from a woman of 80 years or more with active or convalescent COVID-19. Sequences were obtained from peripheral blood. The rearrangement uses TRBV5-5 and TRBJ1-5; TRBD1 aligns across 9 bases. The CDR3 protein is CASSLGVGQGYQPQHF. For the CDR3, the DNA is TGTGCCAGCAGCTTGGGTGTGGGACAGGGATATCAGCCCCAGCATTTT.